The sequence of this TCR beta chain was determined in a study of blood T cells in healthy people across ages. Study conclusions and caveats: Diversity figures derived from one million T cells were judged to underestimate the true value.

In regard to this clonotype: Its specificity is not known.

Together with a sample-barcoded 5' primer, a J-beta primer mix was included in a second PCR lasting roughly 6 to 12 cycles. The template-switch adaptor was a 5' adaptor with 12 random nucleotides. It tagged each cDNA molecule. Each CDR3 protein gets one entry after TCRdb re-called the 5' RACE reads with MiXCR. The table has some 1.5 million distinct CDR3 sequences, approximately 30% seen once. The receptor comes from a woman under 40 in good health. Input material: blood.

The CDR3 DNA follows: TGCAGTGTTCATAGTGGCAGGCTGTACAATGAGCAGTTCTTC. Protein product: CSVHSGRLYNEQFF. This chain connects TRBV20-1 to TRBJ2-1; D is undetermined. Between the trimmed V and J ends, which lost 7 bases and 4 bases, there was a span of 17 bases. This CDR3 region has 14 residues. Per the germline V gene, CDR1 is DFQATT and CDR2 is SNEGSKA (reference sequence).